These 32 T cell receptor beta chains were sequenced from one sample in a study of T cells in Graves' hyperthyroidism and ophthalmopathy (dated by TCRdb to the late 2010s). The library was made by multiplex PCR. The run used an Illumina HiSeq 2000. Amplification of TCR beta CDR3 regions was carried out from RNA transcripts. The TCR CDR3 was subjected to a first round of RT-PCR using the HTBI primer set and the Qiagen OneStep RT-PCR kit. The public reads were reanalyzed by TCRdb: fastp trimming at Q25, MiXCR alignment, in-frame beta chains only. One record per CDR3 amino acid sequence lists the most common genes and DNA. This sample has 200,000 to 250,000 distinct CDR3 sequences in its table, and roughly 15% of those were observed once. The top ten clonotypes cover around 30% of the sample. The sample taken for sequencing was blood. Every receptor here comes from a woman between 18 and 29 years old with Graves' ophthalmopathy.

Details on this clonotype: Since a much larger clone is just one base distant, this may be a read error. The rearrangement links TRBV7-8 to TRBJ2-1, with D hard to call. V lost 7 bases and J lost 10, with 20 bases in between. Germline V gene data show CDR1 as SGHVS and CDR2 as FQNEAQ. The CDR3 consists of 14 residues. The CDR3, as DNA: TGTGCCAGCACCACTCCTCTTAGACTTTGGGAGCAGTTCTTC. Translating it yields CASTTPLRLWEQFF.

This clonotype was counted a few times. The V and J genes are TRBV13 and TRBJ2-2; D possibly corresponds to TRBD2 (7 bases). Germline V lookup: CDR1 PRHDT, CDR2 FYEKMQ (reference sequence). CDR3 length equals 17 residues. V dropped 2 bases and J dropped 4 bases, with 17 bases sitting between them. The CDR3 sequence: CASSLRKGGPFTGELFF. Here the CDR3 DNA reads TGTGCCAGCAGCTTAAGGAAGGGGGGGCCCTTCACCGGGGAGCTGTTTTTT.

This clonotype was seen repeatedly, ten times or more. This chain joins TRBV7-9 and TRBJ2-5, with D perhaps TRBD1 (5 bases). Looked up from germline, CDR1 is SEHNR and CDR2 is FQNEAQ (reference sequence). The length of the CDR3 is 13 residues. V was cut by 6 bases and J by 5 bases, with 13 bases left in between. The CDR3 DNA reads as TGTGCCAGCAGTTTCCCCTCAGGGGAGACCCAGTACTTC. Translated: CASSFPSGETQYF.

CDR3 sequence reads: CASILWKTANYGYTF. CDR3 nucleotide sequence: TGTGCCAGCATACTTTGGAAAACAGCTAACTATGGCTACACCTTC. The V call is TRBV12-3 or TRBV12-4, the J call TRBJ1-2; the D is unclear. The CDR3 length is 15 residues. V dropped 7 bases and J dropped 0 bases, with 15 bases sitting between them.

The V gene is TRBV7-2, the J gene TRBJ2-7; 8 bases are shared with TRBD1. The germline gives CDR1 SGHTA, CDR2 FQGNSA. This CDR3 is built from 17 residues. With V trimmed by 5 bases and J by 2 bases, 14 bases remained unmatched. The CDR3 DNA reads TGTGCCAGCAGCCATGCATTCGGGACAGGCTTCACCTACGAGCAGTACTTC. Translating gives CASSHAFGTGFTYEQYF.

This clonotype was counted many times. This rearrangement joins TRBV5-5 to TRBJ2-5, with unresolved D. Germline V gives CDR1 SGHKS, CDR2 YYEKEE (reference sequence). The CDR3 is 14 amino acids. The V end lost 2 bases, the J end lost 2 bases, and 10 bases lay between the germline ends. The CDR3 region is CASSFSRSQETQYF. Here the CDR3 DNA reads TGTGCCAGCAGCTTTAGTCGATCGCAAGAGACCCAGTACTTC.

This clonotype was recorded at least ten times. The V and J genes are TRBV6-5 and TRBJ2-3, with 9 bases matching TRBD2. Per the germline V gene, CDR1 is MNHEY and CDR2 is SVGAGI. J was trimmed by 4 bases and V by 1 base; bases with no gene match: 9. The CDR3 is made up of 17 amino acids. In nucleotides, the CDR3 is TGTGCCAGCAGTTACTACCGTCAAAGCGGGAGGCCAGATACGCAGTATTTT. It specifies CASSYYRQSGRPDTQYF.

This clonotype occurred many times. The chain combines TRBV28 with TRBJ1-4, with a tentative D call TRBD1 (5 bases). Trimming took 5 bases from V and 0 from J, leaving 10 bases between them. The germline V gene has CDR1 MDHEN and CDR2 SYDVKM. This CDR3 has 15 residues. The CDR3 sequence: CASSRLTATNEKLFF. As DNA, the CDR3 is TGTGCCAGCAGTCGCTTGACAGCAACTAATGAAAAACTGTTTTTT.

The chain uses TRBV29-1 and TRBJ2-7; 15 positions match TRBD2. CDR1 is SQVTM and CDR2 is ANQGSEA in the germline V gene. Unmatched junction bases numbered 10, after V lost 6 bases and J lost 7 bases. The CDR3 extends over 15 amino acids. CDR3 in DNA: TGCAGCGTCTCCTACCCCGGGACTAGCGGGAGGGAGCAGTACTTC. This translates into CSVSYPGTSGREQYF.

This clonotype has a count of ten or more. The chain links TRBV5-1 to TRBJ2-7, with 11 bases fitting TRBD1. This CDR3 region has 15 residues. Unmatched junction bases numbered 2, after V lost 3 bases and J lost 0 bases. CDR1 SGHRS and CDR2 YFSETQ come from the germline V gene. DNA of the CDR3: TGCGCCAGCAGCTGGGGGACAGGGGGCTCCTACGAGCAGTACTTC. Amino acid sequence: CASSWGTGGSYEQYF.

This clonotype was observed at least ten times. V usage is TRBV12-3 or TRBV12-4 and J usage is TRBJ2-1; 7 bases fit TRBD2. V gave up 1 base and J gave up 0 bases; unmatched junction bases: 15. The CDR3 runs to 20 residues. Written as DNA, the CDR3 is TGTGCCAGCAGTTTAGGACGGCCGACTAGCCACCGGAGCTCCTACAATGAGCAGTTCTTC. It is translated as CASSLGRPTSHRSSYNEQFF.

This clonotype showed up many times. The chain combines TRBV7-8 with TRBJ1-3; D gene ambiguous. Between the trimmed V and J ends, which lost 6 bases and 0 bases, there was a span of 9 bases. Germline V gene lookup returns CDR1 SGHVS and CDR2 FQNEAQ. This CDR3 is built from 14 residues. For the CDR3, the DNA is TGTGCCAGCAGGGCCGGGTACTCTGGAAACACCATATATTTT. The encoded protein is CASRAGYSGNTIYF. The whole variable domain, filled in from reference TRBV7-8 and TRBJ1-3, reads GAGVSQSPRYKVAKRGQDVALRCDPISGHVSLFWYQQALGQGPEFLTYFQNEAQLDKSGLPSDRFFAERPEGSVSTLKIQRTQQEDSAVYLCASRAGYSGNTIYFGEGSWLTVV.

The chain couples TRBV4-1 to TRBJ2-1; 10 bases match TRBD2. The CDR3 covers 15 residues. Trimming removed 5 bases from V and 5 bases from J; junction bases left unmatched: 6. The V gene's germline CDR1 is MGHRA and CDR2 YSYEKL. The CDR3 DNA follows: TGCGCCAGCAGCACAAGCGGGGGGGCCAACAATGAGCAGTTCTTC. It specifies CASSTSGGANNEQFF.

This clonotype was recorded at least ten times. The V call is TRBV20-1, the J call TRBJ2-1; D perhaps matches TRBD2 (5 bases). The CDR3 runs to 15 residues. Germline-derived CDR1 and CDR2 are DFQATT and SNEGSKA (reference sequence). Trimming removed 0 bases from V and 0 bases from J, with 9 bases in between. In DNA, the CDR3 is TGCAGTGCTAGAGAAGGGAGCAGCTCCTACAATGAGCAGTTCTTC. Amino acid sequence: CSAREGSSSYNEQFF.

This clonotype showed up many times. The chain uses TRBV7-9 and TRBJ2-5, with TRBD2 matching over 9 bases. Trimming cost V 1 base and J 2 bases; bases outside gene matches: 8. Looked up from germline, CDR1 is SEHNR and CDR2 is FQNEAQ (reference sequence). The CDR3 spans 17 residues. The CDR3, as DNA: TGTGCCAGCAGCTTAGTTTCGGCTAGCGGGGCTCAAGAGACCCAGTACTTC. Protein sequence: CASSLVSASGAQETQYF.

This clonotype was seen at least ten times. For the CDR3, the DNA is TGCAGTGCTAGGAGGGACACTGGAAACACCATATATTTT. Residues: CSARRDTGNTIYF. The chain couples TRBV20-1 to TRBJ1-3, with D perhaps matching TRBD1 (6 bases). There are 13 residues in the CDR3. The V gene's germline CDR1 is DFQATT and CDR2 SNEGSKA (reference sequence). Trimming stripped 3 bases from V and 2 bases from J, with 8 bases between.

The chain uses TRBV4-1 and TRBJ2-3, with TRBD1 identical over 9 bases. CDR1 is MGHRA and CDR2 is YSYEKL in the germline V gene. V was clipped by 6 bases and J by 3 bases; unmatched bases: 4. The CDR3 is 14 amino acids. The DNA of the CDR3 is TGCGCCAGCAGGGCGGGACAGGGAACAGATACGCAGTATTTT. It encodes CASRAGQGTDTQYF.

The chain employs TRBV24-1 and TRBJ2-2; D perhaps matches TRBD1 (5 bases). The J call may be wrong; the DNA end is better matched by TRBJ1-1. CDR3 size: 12 residues. Germline assignment: CDR1 KGHDR and CDR2 SFDVKD. The DNA of the CDR3 is TGTGCCACCAGTGACTCCGGGACGGGAGCTTTCTTT. This encodes CATSDSGTGAFF.

This clonotype occurred many times. The chain recombines TRBV7-9 with TRBJ2-7; TRBD2 aligns across 9 bases. The J segment lost 5 bases and the V segment lost 4 bases, leaving 12 bases of the junction unmatched. This CDR3 has 16 amino acids. Germline CDR1 and CDR2: SEHNR and FQNEAQ (reference sequence). The CDR3 DNA is TGTGCCAGCAGCTCTTTTGGCGGGACTAGCAACGACGAGCAGTACTTC. It yields the protein CASSSFGGTSNDEQYF.

Ten or more counts support this clonotype. The V gene is TRBV27, the J gene TRBJ2-1, with 8 bases aligning to TRBD2. The V gene's germline CDR1 is MNHEY and CDR2 SMNVEV (reference sequence). V trimming: 4 bases; J trimming: 3 bases; junction bases outside the gene matches: 5. The CDR3 sequence is 15 residues long. The chain's CDR3 is CASSSGTRGYNEQFF. The CDR3 DNA reads TGTGCCAGCAGTTCCGGGACTAGAGGCTACAATGAGCAGTTCTTC.

This clonotype was observed many times. This sequence joins TRBV20-1 and TRBJ1-2; D gene ambiguous. The V end lost 1 base, the J end lost 3 bases, and 6 bases lay between the germline ends. The CDR3 contains 12 residues. Germline-derived CDR1 and CDR2 are DFQATT and SNEGSKA (reference sequence). The CDR3: CSARGQDYGYTF. CDR3 coding DNA: TGCAGTGCTAGAGGGCAGGACTATGGCTACACCTTC.

The V call is TRBV6-1, the J call TRBJ1-6; tentatively, D is TRBD1 (5 bases). The germline V gene encodes CDR1 MNHNS and CDR2 SASEGT. The CDR3 loop spans 16 amino acids. The V and J ends lost 8 bases and 0 bases respectively, with 14 bases between them. CDR3 residues: CASQDTSFSYNSPLHF. The DNA of the CDR3 is TGTGCCAGCCAGGACACGTCCTTCTCCTATAATTCACCCCTCCACTTT.

The table lists this clonotype with many counts. This chain uses TRBV3-1 with TRBJ2-5; D unresolved. V was clipped by 3 bases and J by 1 base, with 0 bases between them. Germline CDR1 reads LGHDT; CDR2 reads YNNKEL (reference sequence). The CDR3 is 11 amino acids. CDR3 residues: CASSHQETQYF. DNA of the CDR3: TGTGCCAGCAGCCACCAAGAGACCCAGTACTTC.

The chain carries TRBV5-6 and TRBJ1-2; D perhaps matches TRBD1 (5 bases). CDR1 SGHDT and CDR2 YYEEEE come from the germline V gene. V was trimmed by 5 bases and J by 1 base, leaving 12 bases between them. The CDR3 is 14 residues long. Written as DNA, the CDR3 is TGTGCCAGCAGGATCCAGGGCAATAACTATGGCTACACCTTC. It yields the protein CASRIQGNNYGYTF.

This clonotype was counted at least ten times. This rearrangement joins TRBV28 to TRBJ2-7; 11 bases match TRBD2. From germline, CDR1 is MDHEN and CDR2 SYDVKM. This CDR3 region has 15 residues. Trimming cost V 4 bases and J 4 bases; bases outside gene matches: 6. The CDR3, as DNA: TGTGCCAGCAGTTCGGTAGCGGGAGGGCCTTACGAGCAGTACTTC. Residues: CASSSVAGGPYEQYF.

This clonotype was seen more than once but under ten times. The chain combines TRBV28 with TRBJ1-2; D is ambiguous. Germline values: CDR1 MDHEN, CDR2 SYDVKM. V was shortened by 5 bases and J by 7 bases, with 11 bases between the two germline ends. The CDR3 has 12 amino acids. CDR3 bases: TGTGCCAGCAGTGTCGGGGTTTCTGGCTACACCTTC. Translation gives CASSVGVSGYTF.

This clonotype was seen at least ten times. The rearrangement joins TRBV12-3 or TRBV12-4 to TRBJ2-7, with 13 bases aligning to TRBD2. The trim removed 4 bases at V and 2 bases at J, leaving 11 bases unmatched. CDR3 length: 18 residues. The CDR3 loop is CASSSGTSGAYNPYEQYF. CDR3 DNA: TGTGCCAGCAGTTCCGGGACTAGCGGGGCTTACAACCCCTACGAGCAGTACTTC.

In its sample, this clonotype was seen once. The chain recombines TRBV28 with TRBJ2-5; the match to TRBD2 covers 15 bases. Germline V gene data show CDR1 as MDHEN and CDR2 as SYDVKM. V dropped 7 bases and J dropped 4; count of bases not matched to a gene: 16. The CDR3 length is 19 residues. The chain's CDR3 is CASNPTVRTSGRAGETQYF. The CDR3 DNA reads as TGTGCCAGCAACCCAACGGTGAGGACTAGCGGGAGGGCCGGAGAGACCCAGTACTTC.

This clonotype has a count of ten or more. The chain employs TRBV4-1 and TRBJ2-3, with TRBD2 matching 14 bases. The CDR3 has 18 residues. The germline V gene has CDR1 MGHRA and CDR2 YSYEKL. Trimming at V came to 4 bases and at J to 0 bases, leaving 6 bases not matched to a gene. The CDR3 spells CASSLGLAGVTSTDTQYF. The CDR3 DNA reads as TGCGCCAGCAGCCTGGGACTAGCGGGGGTTACGAGCACAGATACGCAGTATTTT.

The sample holds many counts of this clonotype. This sequence joins TRBV10-2 and TRBJ2-7; 7 positions match TRBD1. The germline CDR1 and CDR2 sequences are WSHSY and SAAADI. This CDR3 is built from 15 residues. Germline trimming cut 4 bases from V and 2 bases from J; bases unmatched to any gene: 8. The CDR3 protein is CASSVGPQGTYEQYF. The CDR3 nucleotides are TGCGCCAGCAGTGTGGGTCCACAGGGGACCTACGAGCAGTACTTC.

This clonotype has just a few counts. The chain joins TRBV5-6 to TRBJ2-7; D remains ambiguous. Trimming shortened V by 1 base and J by 4 bases, and 12 bases separated the two germline ends. The germline gives CDR1 SGHDT, CDR2 YYEEEE. The CDR3 length is 14 residues. The CDR3 DNA reads as TGTGCCAGCAGCTTGTCCGGCGCGGCTTACGAGCAGTACTTC. Translated, it gives CASSLSGAAYEQYF.

Ten or more counts support this clonotype. The gene calls are TRBV20-1 and TRBJ2-7; 8 bases line up with TRBD2. The CDR3 covers 13 residues. Germline V CDR1 and CDR2: DFQATT, SNEGSKA (reference sequence). J gave up 3 bases and V 6 bases, and 7 bases lay outside the gene matches. The DNA of the CDR3 is TGCAGTGCAGCTACCGGGACTAGCTACGAGCAGTACTTC. Protein sequence: CSAATGTSYEQYF.